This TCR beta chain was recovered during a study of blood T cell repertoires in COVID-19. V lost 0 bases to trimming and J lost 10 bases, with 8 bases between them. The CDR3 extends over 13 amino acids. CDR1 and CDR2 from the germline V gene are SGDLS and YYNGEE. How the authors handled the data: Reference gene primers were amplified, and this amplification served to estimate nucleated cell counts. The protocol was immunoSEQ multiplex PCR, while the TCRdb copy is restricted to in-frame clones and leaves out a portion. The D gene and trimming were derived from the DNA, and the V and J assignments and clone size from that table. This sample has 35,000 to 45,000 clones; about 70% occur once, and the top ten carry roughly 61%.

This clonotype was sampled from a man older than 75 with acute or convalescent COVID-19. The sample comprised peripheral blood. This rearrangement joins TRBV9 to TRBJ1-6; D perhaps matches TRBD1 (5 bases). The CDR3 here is CASSVGGGSPLHF. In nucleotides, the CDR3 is TGTGCCAGCAGCGTAGGGGGCGGCTCACCCCTCCACTTT.